The rows below give T cell receptor beta chains drawn from one sample of a study of blood T cell repertoires in COVID-19. Profiling relied on immunoSEQ multiplex PCR, and the TCRdb table lists in-frame clones only, not all of them. Found here are fewer than 350,000 clones, roughly 89% of them singletons; the top ten hold roughly 1.6%. The sample comprised PBMCs or T cells enriched from blood (not recorded which). Source of these receptors: a woman between 18 and 29 years old with acute COVID-19. The CDR3 runs from the conserved cysteine through the conserved F or W. D genes are given only for firm matches. Some rows mark clone size as missing; the rest say once, few, many or name a class of expanded clone.

DNA: TGTGCCACCCCCGGACAGAATTCTGATAACTATGGCTACACCTTC; CDR3: CATPGQNSDNYGYTF; J: TRBJ1-2; length: 15; V: TRBV6-5; D: .; size: .
DNA: TGTGCCAGCAGCCTCGGACAGGGGGCGGATACGCAGTATTTT; CDR3: CASSLGQGADTQYF; J: TRBJ2-3; length: 14; V: TRBV3-1/TRBV3-2; D: TRBD1; size: .
DNA: TGTGCCAGCAGTTACTCGGGGCCAGGCAATGAGCAGTTCTTC; CDR3: CASSYSGPGNEQFF; J: TRBJ2-1; length: 14; V: TRBV6-5; D: .; size: .
DNA: TGTGCCAGCAGCCAGACACAAACCTACGAGCAGTACTTC; CDR3: CASSQTQTYEQYF; J: TRBJ2-7; length: 13; V: TRBV12-3/TRBV12-4; D: .; size: .
DNA: TGTGCCAGTAGTATGGAAGCCCTAGATCTCCACTTT; CDR3: CASSMEALDLHF; J: TRBJ1-6; length: 12; V: TRBV19; D: .; size: once
DNA: TGTGCCAGCAGCCAAGAGTGGGGCGCGGCCAAAAACATTCAGTACTTC; CDR3: CASSQEWGAAKNIQYF; J: TRBJ2-4; length: 16; V: TRBV3-1/TRBV3-2; D: .; size: .
DNA: TGTGCCAGTAGGAACCGAATGGGGAGGGAGTCAACTAGCGGCCCCTCGAGGGGATACAATGAGCAGTTCTTC; CDR3: CASRNRMGRESTSGPSRGYNEQFF; J: TRBJ2-1; length: 24; V: TRBV19; D: TRBD2; size: .
DNA: TGTGCCAGTAGTATAGATCATATGGGACTCGAAGACACCCTCCACTTT; CDR3: CASSIDHMGLEDTLHF; J: TRBJ1-6; length: 16; V: TRBV19; D: .; size: few
DNA: TGTGCCAGCAGTTCGAACGGGGGTCAAGAGACCCAGTACTTC; CDR3: CASSSNGGQETQYF; J: TRBJ2-5; length: 14; V: TRBV2; D: .; size: .
DNA: TGTGCCAGTGCGCCGAGGACTAGCCCCTACAATGAGCAGTTCTTC; CDR3: CASAPRTSPYNEQFF; J: TRBJ2-1; length: 15; V: TRBV19; D: TRBD2; size: .
DNA: TGTGCCATCAGCAAAGGACAGGGTTTTCAGCCCCAGCATTTT; CDR3: CAISKGQGFQPQHF; J: TRBJ1-5; length: 14; V: TRBV10-3; D: TRBD1; size: .
DNA: TGTGCCAGCAGTAGTTATACAGGGGGGGATTACCAAGAGACCCAGTACTTC; CDR3: CASSSYTGGDYQETQYF; J: TRBJ2-5; length: 17; V: TRBV7-9; D: .; size: .
DNA: TGTGCCAGCAGCCCGGACAGGGGTACCTACGAGCAGTACTTC; CDR3: CASSPDRGTYEQYF; J: TRBJ2-7; length: 14; V: TRBV27; D: TRBD1; size: .
DNA: TGTGCCTGGGACTGGGGACAGGGTCCCTACGAGCAGTACTTC; CDR3: CAWDWGQGPYEQYF; J: TRBJ2-7; length: 14; V: TRBV30; D: TRBD1; size: .